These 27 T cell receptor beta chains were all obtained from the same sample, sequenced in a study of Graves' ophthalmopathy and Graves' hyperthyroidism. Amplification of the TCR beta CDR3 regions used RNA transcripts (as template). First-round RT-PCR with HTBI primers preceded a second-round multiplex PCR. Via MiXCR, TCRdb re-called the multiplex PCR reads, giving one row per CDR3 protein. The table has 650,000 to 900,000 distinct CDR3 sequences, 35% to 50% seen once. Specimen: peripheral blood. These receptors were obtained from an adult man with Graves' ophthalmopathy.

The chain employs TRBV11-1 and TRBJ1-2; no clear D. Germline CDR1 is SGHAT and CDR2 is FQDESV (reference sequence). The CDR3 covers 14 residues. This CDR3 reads CARDLSGQHYGYTF. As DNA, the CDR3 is TGTGCTAGAGACCTCTCCGGGCAGCACTATGGCTACACCTTC.

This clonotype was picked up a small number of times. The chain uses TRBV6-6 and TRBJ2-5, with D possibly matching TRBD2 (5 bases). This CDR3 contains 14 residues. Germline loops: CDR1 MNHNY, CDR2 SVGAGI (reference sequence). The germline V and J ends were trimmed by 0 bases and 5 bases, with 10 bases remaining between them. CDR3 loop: CASSYSDSAETQYF. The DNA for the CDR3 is TGTGCCAGCAGTTACTCGGATAGCGCCGAGACCCAGTACTTC.

CDR3 DNA sequence: TGTGCCAGCAGCCCTGAGGTTGCCCACTCTGGAAACACCATATATTTT. Translation: CASSPEVAHSGNTIYF. V and J are TRBV9 and TRBJ1-3; no firm D call. Trimming took off 4 bases at V and 0 bases at J, with 14 bases between the two ends. CDR1 and CDR2 from the germline V gene are SGDLS and YYNGEE. The CDR3 spans 16 residues.

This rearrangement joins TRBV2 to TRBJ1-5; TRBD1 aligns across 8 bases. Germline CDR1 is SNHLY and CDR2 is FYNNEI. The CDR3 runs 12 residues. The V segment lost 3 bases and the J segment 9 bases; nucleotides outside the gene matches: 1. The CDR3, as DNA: TGTGCCAGCAGTGAGGACAGGGCGCCCCAGCATTTT. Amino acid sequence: CASSEDRAPQHF. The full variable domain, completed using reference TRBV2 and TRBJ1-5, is EPEVTQTPSHQVTQMGQEVILRCVPISNHLYFYWYRQILGQKVEFLVSFYNNEISEKSEIFDDQFSVERPDGSNFTLKIRSTKLEDSAMYFCASSEDRAPQHFGDGTRLSIL.

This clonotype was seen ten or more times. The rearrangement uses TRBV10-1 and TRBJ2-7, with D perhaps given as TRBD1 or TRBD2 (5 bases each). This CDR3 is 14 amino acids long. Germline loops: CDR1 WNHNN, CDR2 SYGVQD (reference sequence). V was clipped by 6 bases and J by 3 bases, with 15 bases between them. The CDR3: CASRKPGPNYEQYF. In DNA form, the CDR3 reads TGCGCCAGCAGGAAACCGGGACCTAACTACGAGCAGTACTTC.

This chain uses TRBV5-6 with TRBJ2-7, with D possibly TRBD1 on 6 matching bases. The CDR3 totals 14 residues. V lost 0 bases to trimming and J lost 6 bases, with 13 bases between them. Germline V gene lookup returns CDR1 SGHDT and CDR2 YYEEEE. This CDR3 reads CASSLGLQGGEQYF. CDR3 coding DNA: TGTGCCAGCAGCTTGGGATTACAGGGTGGCGAGCAGTACTTC.

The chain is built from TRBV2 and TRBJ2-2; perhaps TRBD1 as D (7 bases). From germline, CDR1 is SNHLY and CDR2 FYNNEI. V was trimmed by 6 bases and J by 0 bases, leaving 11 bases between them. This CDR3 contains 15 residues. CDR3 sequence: CASRPGGPNTGELFF. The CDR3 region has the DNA TGTGCCAGCAGACCAGGGGGGCCGAACACCGGGGAGCTGTTTTTT.

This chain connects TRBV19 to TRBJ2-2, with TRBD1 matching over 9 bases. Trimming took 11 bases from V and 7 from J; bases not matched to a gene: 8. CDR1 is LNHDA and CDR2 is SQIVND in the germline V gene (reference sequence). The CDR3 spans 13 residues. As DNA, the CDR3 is TGTGCCGGGAAGGACAGGGGAGGCGGGGAGCTGTTTTTT. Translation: CAGKDRGGGELFF.

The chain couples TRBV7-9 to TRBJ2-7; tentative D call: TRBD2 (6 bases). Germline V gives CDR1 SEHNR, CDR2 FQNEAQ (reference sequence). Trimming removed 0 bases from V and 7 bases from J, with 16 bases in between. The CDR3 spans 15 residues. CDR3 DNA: TGTGCCAGCAGCTTAGCGGCCGGGGGTTGGGGAGAGCAGTACTTC. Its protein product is CASSLAAGGWGEQYF.

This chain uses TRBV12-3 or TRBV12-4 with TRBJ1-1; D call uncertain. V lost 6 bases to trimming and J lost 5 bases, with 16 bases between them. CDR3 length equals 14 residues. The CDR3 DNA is TGTGCCAGCAGCCCCCCAGGTTACGTAACTGAAGCTTTCTTT. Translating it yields CASSPPGYVTEAFF.

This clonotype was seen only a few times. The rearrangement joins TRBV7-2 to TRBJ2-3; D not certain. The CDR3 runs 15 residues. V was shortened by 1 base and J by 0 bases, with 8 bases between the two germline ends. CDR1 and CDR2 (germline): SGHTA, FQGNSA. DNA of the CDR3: TGTGCCAGCAGCTTAGTCGCGGCTAGCACAGATACGCAGTATTTT. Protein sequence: CASSLVAASTDTQYF.

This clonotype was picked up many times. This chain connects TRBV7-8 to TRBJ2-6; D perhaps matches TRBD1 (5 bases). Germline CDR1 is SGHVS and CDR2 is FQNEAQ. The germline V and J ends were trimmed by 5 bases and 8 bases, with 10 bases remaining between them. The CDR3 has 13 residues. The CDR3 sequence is CASSRQGTNVLTF. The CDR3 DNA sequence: TGTGCCAGCAGCCGGCAGGGTACCAACGTCCTGACTTTC.

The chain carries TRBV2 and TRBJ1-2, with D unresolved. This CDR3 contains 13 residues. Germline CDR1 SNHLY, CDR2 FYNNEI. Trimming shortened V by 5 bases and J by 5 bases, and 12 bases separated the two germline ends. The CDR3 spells CASSYSVLYGYTF. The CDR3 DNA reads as TGTGCCAGCAGTTACTCAGTCCTTTATGGCTACACCTTC.

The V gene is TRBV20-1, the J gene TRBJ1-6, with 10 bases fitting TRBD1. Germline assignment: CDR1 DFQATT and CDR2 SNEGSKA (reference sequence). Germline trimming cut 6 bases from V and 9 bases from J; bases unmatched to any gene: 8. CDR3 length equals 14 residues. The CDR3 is CSADTGQGSSPLHF. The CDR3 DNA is TGCAGTGCGGACACGGGACAGGGGAGTTCACCCCTCCACTTT.

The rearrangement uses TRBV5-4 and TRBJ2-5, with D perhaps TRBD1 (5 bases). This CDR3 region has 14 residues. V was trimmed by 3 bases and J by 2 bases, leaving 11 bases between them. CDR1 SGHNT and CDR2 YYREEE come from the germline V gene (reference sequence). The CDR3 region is CASSSQGSQETQYF. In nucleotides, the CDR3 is TGTGCCAGCAGCTCGCAGGGATCACAAGAGACCCAGTACTTC.

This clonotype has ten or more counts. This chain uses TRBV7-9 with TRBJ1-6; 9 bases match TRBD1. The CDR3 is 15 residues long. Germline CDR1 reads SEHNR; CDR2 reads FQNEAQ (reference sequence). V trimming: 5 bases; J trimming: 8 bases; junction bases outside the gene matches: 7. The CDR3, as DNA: TGTGCCAGCAGCCCCTGGACAGGGGCGTATTCACCCCTCCACTTT. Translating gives CASSPWTGAYSPLHF.

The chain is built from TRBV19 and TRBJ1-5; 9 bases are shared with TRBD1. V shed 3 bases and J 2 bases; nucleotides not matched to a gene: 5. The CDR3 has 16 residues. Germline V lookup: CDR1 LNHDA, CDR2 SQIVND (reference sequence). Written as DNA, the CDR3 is TGTGCCAGTAGTATCGGGGGACAGGGAGGCAATCAGCCCCAGCATTTT. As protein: CASSIGGQGGNQPQHF.

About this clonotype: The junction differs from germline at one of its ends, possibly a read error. CDR3 residues: CASSYGTGINHPQHF. The DNA of the CDR3 is TGCGCCAGCAGCTACGGGACAGGGATCAATCACCCCCAGCATTTT. This chain connects TRBV5-1 to TRBJ1-5, with 9 bases fitting TRBD1. Germline assignment: CDR1 SGHRS and CDR2 YFSETQ. This CDR3 is built from 15 residues.

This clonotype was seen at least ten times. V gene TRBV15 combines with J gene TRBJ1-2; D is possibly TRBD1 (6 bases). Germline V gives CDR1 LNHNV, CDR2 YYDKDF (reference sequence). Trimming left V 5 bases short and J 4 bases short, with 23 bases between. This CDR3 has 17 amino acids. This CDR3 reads CATSGGAGDWLGYGYTF. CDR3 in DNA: TGTGCCACCAGCGGGGGGGCAGGGGATTGGTTAGGCTATGGCTACACCTTC.

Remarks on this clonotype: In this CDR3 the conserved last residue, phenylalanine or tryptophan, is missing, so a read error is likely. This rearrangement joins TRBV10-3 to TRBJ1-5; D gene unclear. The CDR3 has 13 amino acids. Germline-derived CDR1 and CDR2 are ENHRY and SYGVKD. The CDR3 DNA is TGTGCCAGCAGTTTTTCGCAAAATCAGCCCCAGCATTCT. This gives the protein CASSFSQNQPQHS.

The CDR3: CASSSPTGTGNEQYF. CDR3 DNA sequence: TGTGCCAGCAGTTCCCCAACCGGGACAGGGAACGAGCAGTACTTC. The chain joins TRBV25-1 to TRBJ2-7, with 9 nucleotides matching TRBD1. After removal of 5 bases from V and 5 bases from J, the junction contained 10 bases not matched to a gene. This CDR3 is built from 15 residues. Germline V CDR1 and CDR2: MGHDK, SYGVNS.

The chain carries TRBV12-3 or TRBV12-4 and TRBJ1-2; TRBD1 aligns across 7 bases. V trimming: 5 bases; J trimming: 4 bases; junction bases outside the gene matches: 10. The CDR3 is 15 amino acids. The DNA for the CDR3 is TGTGCCAGCAGTCTAAGACAGGGATGGAGCTATGGCTACACCTTC. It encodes CASSLRQGWSYGYTF.

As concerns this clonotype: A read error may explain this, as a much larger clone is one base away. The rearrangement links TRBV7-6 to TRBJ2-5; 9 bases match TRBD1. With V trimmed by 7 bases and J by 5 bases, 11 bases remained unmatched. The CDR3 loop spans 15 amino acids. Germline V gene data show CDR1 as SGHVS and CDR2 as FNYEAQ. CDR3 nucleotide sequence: TGTGCCAGCAACTCACTTACAGGGGGCTGGGAGACCCAGTACTTC. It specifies CASNSLTGGWETQYF.

CDR3 nucleotides: TGTGCCATCAGCGCCGGGACTAGCGTCACAGATACGCAGTATTTT. Amino acid sequence: CAISAGTSVTDTQYF. The rearrangement uses TRBV10-3 and TRBJ2-3, with 10 bases that match TRBD2. Germline CDR1 is ENHRY and CDR2 is SYGVKD. Unmatched junction bases numbered 5, after V lost 6 bases and J lost 2 bases. The CDR3 extends over 15 amino acids.

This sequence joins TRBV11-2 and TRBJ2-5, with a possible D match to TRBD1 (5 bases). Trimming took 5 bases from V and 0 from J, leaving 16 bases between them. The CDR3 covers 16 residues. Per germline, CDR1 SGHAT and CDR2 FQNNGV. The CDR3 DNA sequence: TGTGCCAGCAGCCAAGGGGCAGGGTTGCACCAAGAGACCCAGTACTTC. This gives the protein CASSQGAGLHQETQYF.

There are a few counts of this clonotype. The CDR3 DNA reads TGTGCCAGCAGCCAATTTAAGACTTCTGAAGAGACCCAGTACTTC. Its translation: CASSQFKTSEETQYF. This chain links TRBV14 with TRBJ2-5; no firm D call. This CDR3 region has 15 residues. Trimming took off 2 bases at V and 3 bases at J, with 13 bases between the two ends. The germline V gene encodes CDR1 SGHDN and CDR2 FVKESK.

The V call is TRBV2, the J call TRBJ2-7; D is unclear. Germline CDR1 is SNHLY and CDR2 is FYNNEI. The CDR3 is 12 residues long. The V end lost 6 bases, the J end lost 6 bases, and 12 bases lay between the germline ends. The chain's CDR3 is CASSQETGEQYF. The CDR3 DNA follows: TGTGCCAGCAGCCAAGAAACGGGCGAGCAGTACTTC.